A single sample gave rise to the 19 T cell receptor beta chains below, sequenced in a study of blood T cell repertoires in COVID-19. Some clones are missing from TCRdb's copy, which holds only in-frame ones; the method was immunoSEQ multiplex PCR. The profile covers about 230,000 clones, with approximately 81% appearing a single time and around 0.89% taken by the ten largest. Sequencing was done on a sample of peripheral blood. These receptors were taken from a man in his forties or fifties with acute or convalescent COVID-19.

CDR3 region: CASSLAGGGNQPQHF. CDR3 nucleotide sequence: TGCGCCAGCAGCCTAGCAGGGGGAGGCAATCAGCCCCAGCATTTT. The gene calls are TRBV4-1 and TRBJ1-5; 7 nucleotides agree with TRBD1. CDR1 is MGHRA, CDR2 YSYEKL, per germline. J lost 2 bases, V lost 4 bases, and 5 bases had no gene match. The CDR3 sequence is 15 residues long.

This rearrangement joins TRBV2 to TRBJ2-2, with D possibly TRBD1 on 6 matching bases. The CDR3 runs 15 residues. The germline V gene has CDR1 SNHLY and CDR2 FYNNEI. The germline V and J ends were trimmed by 4 bases and 4 bases, with 13 bases remaining between them. For the CDR3, the DNA is TGTGCCAGCAGTGTAGACAGGTCGGGCACCGGGGAGCTGTTTTTT. This gives the protein CASSVDRSGTGELFF.

The V call is TRBV4-3, the J call TRBJ2-1, with 9 bases matching TRBD2. After removal of 2 bases from V and 16 bases from J, the junction contained 15 bases not matched to a gene. Germline values: CDR1 LGHNA, CDR2 YSLEER. CDR3 length: 15 amino acids. The CDR3 sequence is CASSQYGAPAGGPFF. As DNA, the CDR3 is TGCGCCAGCAGCCAATACGGGGCCCCAGCGGGGGGTCCATTCTTC.

This clone was seen once. The rearrangement links TRBV11-2 to TRBJ1-2; TRBD1 matches at 7 bases. Germline trimming cut 4 bases from V and 3 bases from J; bases unmatched to any gene: 8. This CDR3 has 15 residues. Germline CDR1 reads SGHAT; CDR2 reads FQNNGV. CDR3 in DNA: TGTGCCAGCAGCTCCTCCGACAGGGTGGACTATGGCTACACCTTC. Encoded protein: CASSSSDRVDYGYTF.

This chain joins TRBV9 and TRBJ2-6, with D perhaps TRBD1 (6 bases). The CDR3 has 19 amino acids. Germline V gene data show CDR1 as SGDLS and CDR2 as YYNGEE. The V gene lost 1 base and the J gene lost 0 bases, with 17 bases spanning the gap. As DNA, the CDR3 is TGTGCCAGCAGCGTAACCGGACAGAAAATAACCTCTGGGGCCAACGTCCTGACTTTC. The encoded protein is CASSVTGQKITSGANVLTF.

This sequence joins TRBV4-3 and TRBJ2-3; weak D call: TRBD2 (6 bases). CDR1 LGHNA and CDR2 YSLEER come from the germline V gene. The CDR3 runs 15 residues. Trimming removed 0 bases from V and 5 bases from J, with 12 bases in between. This CDR3 is CASSQDGGFGDTQYF. DNA for the CDR3: TGCGCCAGCAGCCAAGATGGAGGGTTTGGAGATACGCAGTATTTT.

The chain combines TRBV6-1 with TRBJ2-3; 11 bases are shared with TRBD2. The CDR3 is 18 residues long. Germline trimming cut 2 bases from V and 3 bases from J; bases unmatched to any gene: 10. Germline V CDR1 and CDR2: MNHNS, SASEGT. The CDR3 protein is CASSERLAGSRGTDTQYF. The CDR3 nucleotides read TGTGCCAGCAGTGAACGACTAGCGGGGTCCCGGGGAACAGATACGCAGTATTTT.

This chain uses TRBV12-3 or TRBV12-4 with TRBJ1-2; D is possibly TRBD1 (5 bases). The CDR3 loop spans 13 amino acids. V lost 3 bases to trimming and J lost 5 bases, with 10 bases between them. This chain's CDR3 is CASSFMAGYGYTF. The CDR3 coding sequence is TGTGCCAGCAGTTTTATGGCAGGGTATGGCTACACCTTC.

J is TRBJ1-2 and V is TRBV20-1; tentatively, D is TRBD1 (5 bases). V was trimmed by 3 bases and J by 8 bases, leaving 25 bases between them. Germline CDR1 DFQATT, CDR2 SNEGSKA (reference sequence). The CDR3 is 16 amino acids. DNA for the CDR3: TGCAGTGCTAGTCGCGGGGGGAACCCTTTAGGAGAAGGCTACACCTTC. Encoded protein: CSASRGGNPLGEGYTF.

This chain connects TRBV25-1 to TRBJ1-4; D is possibly TRBD1 (5 bases). With 4 bases removed from V and 8 bases from J, the gap between germline ends came to 14 bases. The CDR3 totals 14 residues. Germline CDR1 reads MGHDK; CDR2 reads SYGVNS. The CDR3 nucleotides are TGTGCCAGCAGTGCGGGAGTCCGGGGGGAAAAACTGTTTTTT. Protein: CASSAGVRGEKLFF.

The chain is built from TRBV11-3 and TRBJ1-6, with 7 bases fitting TRBD1. CDR3 length: 16 amino acids. Germline V gene lookup returns CDR1 SGHNT and CDR2 YENEEA. After removal of 1 base from V and 5 bases from J, the junction contained 5 bases not matched to a gene. CDR3 amino acids: CASSLASGTDNSPLHF. The CDR3 coding sequence is TGTGCCAGCAGCTTAGCGTCCGGGACAGATAATTCACCCCTCCACTTT.

The chain carries TRBV7-3 and TRBJ2-3, with D uncertain. CDR1 is SGHTA, CDR2 FQGTGA, per germline. V lost 1 base and J 9 bases, leaving 8 bases between the germline ends. This CDR3 has 12 residues. The CDR3 nucleotides read TGTGCCAGCAGCTTAATCCGTGGCACGCAGTATTTT. Translated, it gives CASSLIRGTQYF.

This chain connects TRBV12-1 to TRBJ2-5; the table's TRBD2 call for D was not verified on the DNA. TRBV12-1 is a pseudogene segment. The CDR3 extends over 16 amino acids. The CDR3 loop is CASSSLAGAFQETQYF. DNA for the CDR3: TGTGCCAGCAGCTCACTAGCGGGGGCTTTCCAAGAGACCCAGTACTTC.

The chain uses TRBV5-1 and TRBJ2-1; 7 nucleotides match TRBD2. The germline CDR1 and CDR2 sequences are SGHRS and YFSETQ. This CDR3 comprises 16 residues. The V gene end was trimmed by 4 bases and the J gene end by 7 bases; junction bases not matched to a gene: 14. CDR3 nucleotide sequence: TGCGCCAGCAGCCCCGAATTTGGGGGGGGAATAAATGAGCAGTTCTTC. Translation: CASSPEFGGGINEQFF.

The gene calls are TRBV6-1 and TRBJ1-5, with TRBD1 matching over 8 bases. The V and J ends lost 6 bases and 2 bases, in that order; junction bases with no gene match: 6. This CDR3 contains 15 residues. Germline CDR1 reads MNHNS; CDR2 reads SASEGT. The chain's CDR3 is CASRAGGEGNQPQHF. The CDR3 nucleotides are TGTGCCAGCAGGGCAGGGGGCGAGGGCAATCAGCCCCAGCATTTT.

The V call is TRBV3-1 (or the pseudogene TRBV3-2), the J call TRBJ2-5; D is ambiguous. V was shortened by 4 bases and J by 2 bases, with 11 bases between the two germline ends. Germline V gene lookup returns CDR1 LGHDT and CDR2 YNNKEL (reference sequence). CDR3 size: 14 residues. The CDR3 reads CASSPTRQQETQYF. CDR3 coding DNA: TGTGCCAGCAGCCCTACCAGGCAGCAAGAGACCCAGTACTTC.

The J gene is TRBJ1-2, the V gene TRBV7-9; 8 bases are shared with TRBD1. In germline, CDR1 is SEHNR, CDR2 FQNEAQ (reference sequence). V was clipped by 3 bases and J by 8 bases; unmatched bases: 5. This CDR3 comprises 13 residues. CDR3 loop: CASSLEDRAGYTF. The CDR3 bases are TGTGCCAGCAGCTTGGAGGACAGGGCCGGCTACACCTTC.

The chain recombines TRBV3-1 (or the pseudogene TRBV3-2) with TRBJ2-3; 7 bases fit TRBD1. The V gene end was trimmed by 5 bases and the J gene end by 1 base; junction bases not matched to a gene: 6. This CDR3 spans 15 amino acids. Germline values: CDR1 LGHDT, CDR2 YNNKEL (reference sequence). The CDR3 region has the DNA TGTGCCAGCAGCGCGACCGGGACAGGCACAGATACGCAGTATTTT. Translation: CASSATGTGTDTQYF.

The genes are TRBV6-1 and TRBJ2-3; 7 bases are a match to TRBD2. Germline V gives CDR1 MNHNS, CDR2 SASEGT. With V trimmed by 0 bases and J by 4 bases, 1 base remained unmatched. The CDR3 covers 14 residues. CDR3 protein: CASSEAGGADTQYF. The CDR3 coding sequence is TGTGCCAGCAGTGAAGCGGGGGGGGCAGATACGCAGTATTTT.